This T cell receptor beta chain was sequenced during a study of T cell responses to AZD1222 COVID-19 vaccine. Study-wide results and limits: Females made up more of the donors, who were largely white British, and clonal diversity may have come out too low.

With respect to this clone: Its antigen is not identified.

The germline V gene has CDR1 LNHNV and CDR2 YYDKDF (reference sequence). Trimming stripped 5 bases from V and 0 bases from J, with 20 bases between. The CDR3 length is 17 residues. The method was immunoSEQ multiplex PCR; TCRdb's version includes in-frame clones alone and lacks a portion of them. The sample has over 100,000 clones; approximately 90% are singletons. This rearrangement joins TRBV15 to TRBJ2-7; no reliable D call. The sequence was obtained from an adult in good health. Sequences were derived from peripheral blood, sampled on day 0 of AZD1222 vaccination. The CDR3 reads CATSRGRRSASSYEQYF. Here the CDR3 DNA reads TGTGCCACCAGCCGAGGTCGAAGGTCAGCTAGCTCCTACGAGCAGTACTTC.